This T cell receptor beta chain was captured by sequencing in a study of post-analysis software for immune sequencing data. In the study overall: Courses of disease covered relapsing-remitting, secondary progressive and progressive-relapsing multiple sclerosis.

The authors incorporated unique molecular identifiers into the TCR beta cDNA libraries. With about 0.95 to 10 million T cells as the source, approximately 500,000 cDNA molecules resulted. TCRdb redid the calling of the PCR reads with MiXCR, one entry per CDR3 protein. The repertoire consists of approximately 570,000 distinct CDR3 sequences, with 44% occurring once and the leading ten covering 1.7%. As for this clonotype: Its antigen is unidentified.

General observations from the study: Controls had lower frequencies than patients of about 5 TRBV segments, which included TRBV5-6, TRBV5-1 and TRBV20-1. Strong co-clustering by F measure was evident for samples that had been prepared in the same batch. Patients with multiple sclerosis recorded significantly lower normalized Chao1 diversity than controls, the study found.

The CDR3 covers 14 residues. Trimming removed 2 bases from V and 0 bases from J, with 7 bases in between. Sequenced sample: blood. This chain joins TRBV12-3 or TRBV12-4 and TRBJ1-1, with D hard to call. The receptor comes from a girl aged 5-17 years with multiple sclerosis. The CDR3 DNA sequence: TGTGCCAGCAGTTTAAACTTATTGAACACTGAAGCTTTCTTT. Translation gives CASSLNLLNTEAFF.